These 27 T cell receptor beta chains originate from one sample sequenced in a study of molecular identifiers for immune sequencing clone quantification. TCRdb fed the PCR reads into MiXCR, producing one record per CDR3 protein. The sample holds over 600,000 distinct CDR3 sequences; approximately 20% are singletons and the top ten take 0.85% to 0.9%. Sequenced input: naive CD8+ T cells from blood, with Jurkat cell RNA spiked in. Subset here: FACS-sorted CD8+CD4-CCR7+CD45RA+ naive T cells. The receptors come from a human donor in good health. Some libraries in this study had Jurkat cell RNA spiked in.

Regarding this clonotype: A read error may be the cause here, since a much bigger clone is one base away. The V gene is TRBV7-9, the J gene TRBJ2-5, with unresolved D. The CDR3 spans 14 residues. Germline assignment: CDR1 SEHNR and CDR2 FQNEAQ (reference sequence). CDR3 bases: TGTGCCAGCAGCTCCCGGGCAGGTTCAGAGACCCTGTACTTC. As protein: CASSSRAGSETLYF.

Ten or more counts support this clonotype. The V and J genes are TRBV12-3 or TRBV12-4 and TRBJ2-4; possible D gene TRBD1, 6 bases. This CDR3 has 14 residues. The germline V and J ends were trimmed by 4 bases and 15 bases, with 22 bases remaining between them. The CDR3, as DNA: TGTGCCAGCAGTTCAGCGGTATTGACAGGAGACGCGTACTTC. Its protein is CASSSAVLTGDAYF.

Worth noting for this clonotype: One end of the junction varies from germline; a read error may be responsible. This CDR3 reads CATSDSQTVTYEQCF. CDR3 nucleotides: TGTGCCACCAGTGATTCCCAGACAGTCACCTACGAGCAGTGCTTC. J is TRBJ2-7 and V is TRBV24-1; a weak D match, TRBD1 (5 bases). The CDR3 covers 15 residues. Germline V gene data show CDR1 as KGHDR and CDR2 as SFDVKD.

This clonotype has a count of ten or more. The V and J genes are TRBV24-1 and TRBJ2-5; D gene ambiguous. Germline loops: CDR1 KGHDR, CDR2 SFDVKD. CDR3 length: 13 residues. V lost 4 bases, J lost 4 bases, and 9 bases lay in between. CDR3: CATSEPTRETQYF. DNA for the CDR3: TGTGCCACCAGTGAGCCGACGAGAGAGACCCAGTACTTC.

The rearrangement links TRBV7-8 to TRBJ1-1; D uncertain. V was shortened by 3 bases and J by 3 bases, with 14 bases between the two germline ends. CDR1 is SGHVS, CDR2 FQNEAQ, per germline. This CDR3 is built from 15 residues. CDR3 bases: TGTGCCAGCAGCTTCGGGGATTTGGGGTACACTGAAGCTTTCTTT. Its translation is CASSFGDLGYTEAFF.

As for this clonotype: A read error may explain this, as a much larger clone is one base away. This chain uses TRBV5-4 with TRBJ2-2; 9 positions agree with TRBD1. There are 14 residues in the CDR3. CDR1 and CDR2 from the germline V gene are SGHNT and YYREEE (reference sequence). CDR3 sequence reads: CASSLGQGDGELVF. CDR3 coding DNA: TGTGCCAGCAGCTTGGGACAGGGGGACGGGGAGCTGGTTTTT.

With regard to this clonotype: A much larger clone differs by one base, so this may be a read error. A read error is likely, as this CDR3 ends without the conserved phenylalanine or tryptophan. The V gene is TRBV10-3, the J gene TRBJ2-7; TRBD1 is a possible D gene (5 bases). Trimming took 0 bases from V and 3 from J, leaving 9 bases between them. The germline V gene encodes CDR1 ENHRY and CDR2 SYGVKD. CDR3 length: 14 amino acids. This CDR3 is CAISESGRDYEQYS. The CDR3 DNA reads TGTGCCATCAGTGAGTCGGGCAGGGACTACGAGCAGTACTCC.

This clonotype was recorded a few times. J is TRBJ1-5 and V is TRBV28; D possibly corresponds to TRBD1 (5 bases). CDR3 size: 16 residues. In germline, CDR1 is MDHEN, CDR2 SYDVKM. Trimming removed 3 bases at V and 0 bases at J, with 12 bases between. This CDR3 reads CASSFYLQVSNQPQHF. The CDR3, as DNA: TGTGCCAGCAGTTTTTACTTACAGGTTAGCAATCAGCCCCAGCATTTT.

This clonotype came up many times. The genes are TRBV6-5 and TRBJ1-1; D is possibly TRBD1 (5 bases). In germline, CDR1 is MNHEY, CDR2 SVGAGI. V gave up 1 base and J gave up 6 bases, with 9 bases separating them. The CDR3 is 13 residues long. This CDR3 is CASSYFRGAEAFF. The CDR3 nucleotides read TGTGCCAGCAGTTACTTTCGGGGCGCTGAAGCTTTCTTT.

This clonotype was recorded at least ten times. This chain joins TRBV5-5 and TRBJ2-3; D not resolved. This CDR3 region has 12 residues. Deletions cut 4 bases from V and 3 bases from J, with 6 bases between. Germline CDR1 SGHKS, CDR2 YYEKEE (reference sequence). The CDR3 bases are TGTGCCAGCAGCCTAAAAACAGATACGCAGTATTTT. Translating gives CASSLKTDTQYF.

This clonotype was detected ten times or more. The chain uses TRBV7-9 and TRBJ2-1; D gene uncertain. Germline assignment: CDR1 SEHNR and CDR2 FQNEAQ (reference sequence). V lost 5 bases and J lost 8, with 16 bases in between. The CDR3 is 14 amino acids. In DNA, the CDR3 is TGTGCCAGCAGCCGAGGCCCTGGGATGGATGAGCAGTTCTTC. Protein: CASSRGPGMDEQFF.

There are a few counts of this clonotype. The CDR3 sequence is CASSQGLIETQYF. CDR3 sequence (DNA): TGTGCCAGCAGCCAGGGACTTATTGAGACCCAGTACTTC. V usage is TRBV3-1 and J usage is TRBJ2-5; D is possibly TRBD2 (6 bases). V lost 3 bases, J lost 5 bases, and 10 bases lay in between. Germline CDR1 and CDR2: LGHDT and YNNKEL (reference sequence). The CDR3 spans 13 residues.

This rearrangement joins TRBV7-9 to TRBJ2-1, with TRBD2 matching over 10 bases. This CDR3 is built from 15 residues. Germline-derived CDR1 and CDR2 are SEHNR and FQNEAQ (reference sequence). With 5 bases clipped from V and 4 bases from J, the junction kept 5 bases outside the gene matches. CDR3 residues: CASSETSGFYNEQFF. Here the CDR3 DNA reads TGTGCCAGCAGCGAGACTAGCGGGTTTTACAATGAGCAGTTCTTC.

There are many counts of this clonotype. The chain has TRBV29-1 and TRBJ2-1; 9 positions agree with TRBD2. CDR1 SQVTM and CDR2 ANQGSEA come from the germline V gene. This CDR3 has 13 amino acids. The J segment lost 8 bases and the V segment lost 4 bases, leaving 6 bases of the junction unmatched. As DNA, the CDR3 is TGCAGCGTTGTGGCGGGAGGGAGGGATGAGCAGTTCTTC. Encoded protein: CSVVAGGRDEQFF.

To note about this clonotype: Being one base from a much bigger clone, this may be a read error. The chain uses TRBV6-5 and TRBJ2-1, with D possibly TRBD1 on 6 matching bases. Germline V gene lookup returns CDR1 MNHEY and CDR2 SVGAGI. CDR3 length: 14 residues. The CDR3 nucleotides are TGTGCCAGCAGTCAAGGGGGTATCTACAATGAGCAGCTCTTC. Protein sequence: CASSQGGIYNEQLF.

The sample holds many counts of this clonotype. The chain has TRBV20-1 and TRBJ2-7, with D maybe TRBD1 (6 bases). Trimming took off 6 bases at V and 4 bases at J, with 13 bases between the two ends. The CDR3 covers 12 residues. Germline lookup yields CDR1 DFQATT and CDR2 SNEGSKA (reference sequence). CDR3 in amino acids: CSATDSSYEQYF. CDR3 DNA: TGCAGTGCCACGGACAGTTCTTACGAGCAGTACTTC.

Turning to this clonotype: A much larger clone differs by one base, so this may be a read error. This chain links TRBV10-3 with TRBJ2-7; maybe TRBD1 (5 bases). CDR3 length: 12 amino acids. Germline lookup yields CDR1 ENHRY and CDR2 SYGVKD. The CDR3 region is CAIAQVSYEQHF. Written as DNA, the CDR3 is TGTGCCATTGCACAGGTGTCCTACGAGCAGCACTTC.

Only a few counts were recorded for this clonotype. The chain links TRBV28 to TRBJ2-5, with D perhaps matching TRBD2 (5 bases). V gave up 5 bases and J gave up 5 bases, with 15 bases separating them. Per germline, CDR1 MDHEN and CDR2 SYDVKM. This CDR3 is built from 14 residues. The CDR3 sequence is CASSPYRERETQYF. Here the CDR3 DNA reads TGTGCCAGCAGTCCTTACAGAGAGCGGGAGACCCAGTACTTC.

The V and J genes are TRBV6-2 or TRBV6-3 and TRBJ2-7; 14 bases match TRBD2. This CDR3 contains 18 residues. Germline values: CDR1 MNHEY, CDR2 SVGEGT. The J segment lost 2 bases and the V segment lost 6 bases, leaving 12 bases of the junction unmatched. CDR3 loop: CASSYRLAGGITTYEQYF. CDR3 DNA sequence: TGTGCCAGCAGCTACCGACTAGCGGGAGGGATTACAACCTACGAGCAGTACTTC.

Ten or more counts support this clonotype. V and J are TRBV20-1 and TRBJ2-7, with a tentative D call TRBD1 (5 bases). Germline V CDR1 and CDR2: DFQATT, SNEGSKA (reference sequence). Trimming shortened V by 1 base and J by 0 bases, and 7 bases separated the two germline ends. CDR3 length equals 13 residues. CDR3 region: CSARVQASYEQYF. In DNA form, the CDR3 reads TGCAGTGCTAGAGTACAGGCCTCCTACGAGCAGTACTTC.

This clonotype showed up many times. The chain employs TRBV7-9 and TRBJ2-3, with 7 bases matching TRBD1. V lost 5 bases to trimming and J lost 1 base; unmatched junction nucleotides: 9. This CDR3 has 16 residues. Looked up from germline, CDR1 is SEHNR and CDR2 is FQNEAQ (reference sequence). CDR3 bases: TGTGCCAGCAGCCTCCGACAGGGATGGGGCACAGATACGCAGTATTTT. Its protein is CASSLRQGWGTDTQYF.

This clonotype was seen at least ten times. CDR3 in DNA: TGTGCCAGCAGTGAAATTGAGACCCAGTACTTC. This sequence encodes CASSEIETQYF. The V gene is TRBV2, the J gene TRBJ2-5; unclear D gene. Looked up from germline, CDR1 is SNHLY and CDR2 is FYNNEI. Trimming stripped 2 bases from V and 5 bases from J, with 3 bases between. The CDR3 is made up of 11 amino acids.

This clonotype has a count of ten or more. The chain combines TRBV27 with TRBJ1-1, with D unresolved. CDR3 length: 15 amino acids. Germline V gene lookup returns CDR1 MNHEY and CDR2 SMNVEV (reference sequence). V was pared by 6 bases and J by 5 bases, with 19 bases between. The CDR3 reads CASRDAVSRETEAFF. DNA for the CDR3: TGTGCCAGCAGAGACGCGGTTTCCCGAGAGACTGAAGCTTTCTTT.

Turning to this clonotype: A much larger clone lies a single base off, so this may be a read error. This chain joins TRBV7-9 and TRBJ2-5, with TRBD1 identical over 9 bases. J gave up 2 bases and V 2 bases, and 6 bases lay outside the gene matches. Per germline, CDR1 SEHNR and CDR2 FQNEAQ (reference sequence). The CDR3 extends over 16 amino acids. CDR3 sequence: CASSLSTGGEQETQYF. CDR3 nucleotides: TGTGCCAGCAGCTTATCTACAGGGGGCGAACAAGAGACCCAGTACTTC.

This clonotype appeared many times. This sequence joins TRBV4-3 and TRBJ2-3; D may be TRBD1 (6 bases). This CDR3 has 17 residues. Trimming took 0 bases from V and 2 from J, leaving 15 bases between them. The V gene's germline CDR1 is LGHNA and CDR2 YSLEER. Here the CDR3 DNA reads TGCGCCAGCAGCCAAGATTTGATTGGGGGCCCCACAGATACGCAGTATTTT. This translates into CASSQDLIGGPTDTQYF.

The gene calls are TRBV6-5 and TRBJ2-6; no clear D gene. The CDR3 is made up of 16 amino acids. The ends were cut back, 4 bases at V and 0 bases at J, with 10 bases in the middle. CDR1 MNHEY and CDR2 SVGAGI come from the germline V gene. In DNA form, the CDR3 reads TGTGCCAGCAGTTCTCGACGCTACTCTGGGGCCAACGTCCTGACTTTC. This translates into CASSSRRYSGANVLTF.

V is TRBV30 and J is TRBJ2-5, with TRBD1 matching over 8 bases. CDR1 GTSNPN and CDR2 SVGIG come from the germline V gene (reference sequence). V trimming: 0 bases; J trimming: 2 bases; junction bases outside the gene matches: 2. The length of the CDR3 is 14 residues. Written as DNA, the CDR3 is TGTGCCTGGAGTGTAGGGACAGGACAAGAGACCCAGTACTTC. Residues: CAWSVGTGQETQYF.